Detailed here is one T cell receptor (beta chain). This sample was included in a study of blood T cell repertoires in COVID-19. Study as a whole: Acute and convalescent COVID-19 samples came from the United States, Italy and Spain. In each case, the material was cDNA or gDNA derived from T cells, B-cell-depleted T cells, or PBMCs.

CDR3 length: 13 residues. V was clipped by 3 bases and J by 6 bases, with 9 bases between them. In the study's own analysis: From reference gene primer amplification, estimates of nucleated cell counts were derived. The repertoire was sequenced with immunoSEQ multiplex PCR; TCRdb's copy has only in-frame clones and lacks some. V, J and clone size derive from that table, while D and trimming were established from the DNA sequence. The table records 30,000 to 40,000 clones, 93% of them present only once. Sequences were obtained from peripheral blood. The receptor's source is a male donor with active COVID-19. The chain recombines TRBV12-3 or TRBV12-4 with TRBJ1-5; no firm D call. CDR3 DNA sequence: TGTGCCAGCAGTTTGTCGGGTTTTCAGCCCCAGCATTTT. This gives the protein CASSLSGFQPQHF.